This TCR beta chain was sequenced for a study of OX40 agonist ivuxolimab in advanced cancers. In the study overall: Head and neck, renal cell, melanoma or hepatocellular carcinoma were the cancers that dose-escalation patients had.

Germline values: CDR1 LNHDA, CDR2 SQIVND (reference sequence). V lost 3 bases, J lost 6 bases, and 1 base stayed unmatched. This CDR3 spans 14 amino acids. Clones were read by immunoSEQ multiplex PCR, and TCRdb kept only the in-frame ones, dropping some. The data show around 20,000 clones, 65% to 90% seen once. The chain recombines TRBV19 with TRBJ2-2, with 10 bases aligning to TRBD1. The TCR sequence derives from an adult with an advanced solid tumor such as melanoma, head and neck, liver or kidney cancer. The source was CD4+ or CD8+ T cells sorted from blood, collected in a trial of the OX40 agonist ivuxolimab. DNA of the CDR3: TGTGCCAGTAGTATCGGGACAGGGGCCGGGGAGCTGTTTTTT. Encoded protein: CASSIGTGAGELFF.